This passage covers 14 T cell receptor beta chains from one sample sequenced in a study of T cell changes during pregnancy in multiple sclerosis. Here immunoSEQ multiplex PCR was the method, and the copy in TCRdb shows in-frame clones only, minus some. Here the sample spans 50,000 to 65,000 clones, 90% to 95% being singletons. The sample in question was peripheral blood, obtained in the first trimester of pregnancy. All receptors come from a female donor with multiple sclerosis, enrolled in a pregnancy study.

This clone was found once. The chain has TRBV6-6 and TRBJ2-5; weak D call: TRBD2 (5 bases). CDR1 MNHNY and CDR2 SVGAGI come from the germline V gene (reference sequence). The V end lost 6 bases, the J end lost 3 bases, and 8 bases lay between the germline ends. The CDR3 has 12 residues. CDR3 DNA sequence: TGTGCCAGCAGACTAGAAGAAGAGACCCAGTACTTC. Translation: CASRLEEETQYF.

This chain uses TRBV7-9 with TRBJ2-1; TRBD2 might be the D (6 bases). V lost 0 bases, J lost 7 bases, and 10 bases lay in between. The CDR3 extends over 14 amino acids. Germline V CDR1 and CDR2: SEHNR, FQNEAQ (reference sequence). In DNA form, the CDR3 reads TGTGCCAGCAGCTTAGCGGCGGGGAGAAATGAGCAGTTCTTC. Translation: CASSLAAGRNEQFF. Based on the CDR3 plus reference TRBV7-9 and TRBJ2-1, the full variable domain is DTGVSQNPRHKITKRGQNVTFRCDPISEHNRLYWYRQTLGQGPEFLTYFQNEAQLEKSRLLSDRFSAERPKGSFSTLEIQRTEQGDSAMYLCASSLAAGRNEQFFGPGTRLTVL.

The rearrangement uses TRBV29-1 and TRBJ2-7; 7 bases align to TRBD1. The germline V gene encodes CDR1 SQVTM and CDR2 ANQGSEA. J lost 2 bases, V lost 4 bases, and 5 bases had no gene match. The CDR3 covers 13 residues. The CDR3 DNA reads TGCAGCGTTGTGGCGCAGGGGGCCTACGAGCAGTACTTC. Its protein is CSVVAQGAYEQYF.

In regard to this clone: An end of the junction does not agree with germline; a read error may underlie this. This chain links TRBV20-1 with TRBJ1-1; the D is unclear. This CDR3 spans 11 amino acids. Germline CDR1 DFQATT, CDR2 SNEGSKA (reference sequence). In DNA form, the CDR3 reads TGCAGTGCTAGTGAGTCTGCAGGCCCTTCCTTT. This codes for CSASESAGPSF.

V gene TRBV19 combines with J gene TRBJ1-2; the match to TRBD1 covers 7 bases. Germline-derived CDR1 and CDR2 are LNHDA and SQIVND (reference sequence). J was trimmed by 1 base and V by 4 bases; bases with no gene match: 9. CDR3 length: 16 residues. CDR3 protein: CASSTTLDRFNYGYTF. CDR3 DNA: TGTGCCAGTAGTACGACCTTGGACAGGTTTAACTATGGCTACACCTTC.

This clone was seen a single time. V usage is TRBV9 and J usage is TRBJ2-2; tentatively, D is TRBD1 (5 bases). V was trimmed by 8 bases and J by 7 bases, leaving 18 bases between them. Per germline, CDR1 SGDLS and CDR2 YYNGEE. The CDR3 extends over 14 amino acids. The chain's CDR3 is CASAVGAQDGELFF. The CDR3 DNA is TGTGCCAGTGCAGTAGGGGCGCAAGACGGGGAGCTGTTTTTT.

DNA of the CDR3: TGTGCCACCAGCAAGGGGCTAGGGGGAGGGAACGAGCAGTACTTC. Its protein product is CATSKGLGGGNEQYF. V gene TRBV15 combines with J gene TRBJ2-7; D is perhaps TRBD2 (7 bases). V lost 4 bases and J 5 bases, leaving 18 bases between the germline ends. This CDR3 has 15 amino acids. The germline CDR1 and CDR2 sequences are LNHNV and YYDKDF (reference sequence).

The V and J genes are TRBV19 and TRBJ1-5; 8 bases are a match to TRBD1. V lost 3 bases, J lost 1 base, and 5 bases stayed unmatched. This CDR3 is built from 16 residues. Germline V lookup: CDR1 LNHDA, CDR2 SQIVND (reference sequence). Here the CDR3 reads CASSIPQGASNQPQHF. The CDR3 DNA reads as TGTGCCAGTAGTATCCCCCAGGGGGCGAGCAATCAGCCCCAGCATTTT.

This rearrangement joins TRBV6-6 to TRBJ2-5, with TRBD2 matching over 8 bases. Trimming at V came to 6 bases and at J to 5 bases, leaving 5 bases not matched to a gene. The CDR3 runs to 13 residues. From germline, CDR1 is MNHNY and CDR2 SVGAGI (reference sequence). CDR3 bases: TGTGCCAGCAGAATAGCGGGGTGGGAGACCCAGTACTTC. Amino acid sequence: CASRIAGWETQYF.

This sequence joins TRBV25-1 and TRBJ2-7; a possible D gene is TRBD2 (7 bases). Per the germline V gene, CDR1 is MGHDK and CDR2 is SYGVNS. V was cut by 4 bases and J by 1 base, with 17 bases left in between. The CDR3 contains 16 residues. The CDR3 region is CASSAGGGDSSYEQYF. As DNA, the CDR3 is TGTGCCAGCAGTGCCGGAGGGGGGGACTCTTCCTACGAGCAGTACTTC.

This chain connects TRBV6-5 to TRBJ2-2, with D maybe TRBD1 (5 bases). Trimming left V 4 bases short and J 3 bases short, with 12 bases between. Germline V gene sequence: CDR1 MNHEY, CDR2 SVGAGI. This CDR3 is built from 15 residues. The CDR3 coding sequence is TGTGCCAGCAGTTTTCAGGGTCCGGACACCGGGGAGCTGTTTTTT. It yields the protein CASSFQGPDTGELFF.

The chain links TRBV19 to TRBJ1-6; D possibly corresponds to TRBD1 (5 bases). This CDR3 has 13 residues. The ends were cut back, 4 bases at V and 9 bases at J, with 10 bases in the middle. CDR1 is LNHDA and CDR2 is SQIVND in the germline V gene (reference sequence). The CDR3 protein is CASSTQGPSPLHF. The CDR3 nucleotides are TGTGCCAGTAGTACCCAGGGCCCTTCACCCCTCCACTTT.

This rearrangement joins TRBV2 to TRBJ2-3, with 7 bases aligning to TRBD1. V gave up 7 bases and J gave up 2 bases; unmatched junction bases: 9. Germline CDR1 is SNHLY and CDR2 is FYNNEI. The CDR3 sequence is 15 residues long. CDR3 coding DNA: TGTGCCAGCACCCTCGGGGACAGTACCACAGATACGCAGTATTTT. Its protein is CASTLGDSTTDTQYF.

The rearrangement uses TRBV5-4 and TRBJ2-7; maybe TRBD1 (5 bases). There are 15 residues in the CDR3. CDR1 is SGHNT and CDR2 is YYREEE in the germline V gene (reference sequence). V was trimmed by 4 bases and J by 1 base, leaving 15 bases between them. DNA for the CDR3: TGTGCCAGCAGCATTTCTCCCGCAGGGTCCTACGAGCAGTACTTC. It translates to CASSISPAGSYEQYF.